The T cell receptor (beta chain) under discussion was sequenced for a study of T cell responses to AZD1222 COVID-19 vaccine. Study-level background: The study pooled second doses at about 4 or about 12 weeks.

Points on this clone: The antigen is not known.

Sequencing used immunoSEQ multiplex PCR; TCRdb keeps in-frame clones, though not all of them. The sample comprises 110,000 to 150,000 clones, about 94% of which are singletons, and around 5% rests with the top ten. Study-wide results and caveats: Elevations in Spike-specific TCR breadth and depth followed administration of two AZD1222 doses.

Trimming took off 2 bases at V and 7 bases at J, with 12 bases between the two ends. This CDR3 spans 14 amino acids. The germline CDR1 and CDR2 sequences are SGHNT and YYREEE (reference sequence). This receptor was taken from an adult in good health. Source: peripheral blood, taken on day 0 of AZD1222 vaccination. The chain couples TRBV5-4 to TRBJ2-2; D may match TRBD1 or TRBD2 (5 bases each). The CDR3 spells CASSLRGLGGELFF. In DNA, the CDR3 is TGTGCCAGCAGCTTACGGGGCCTCGGCGGGGAGCTGTTTTTT.